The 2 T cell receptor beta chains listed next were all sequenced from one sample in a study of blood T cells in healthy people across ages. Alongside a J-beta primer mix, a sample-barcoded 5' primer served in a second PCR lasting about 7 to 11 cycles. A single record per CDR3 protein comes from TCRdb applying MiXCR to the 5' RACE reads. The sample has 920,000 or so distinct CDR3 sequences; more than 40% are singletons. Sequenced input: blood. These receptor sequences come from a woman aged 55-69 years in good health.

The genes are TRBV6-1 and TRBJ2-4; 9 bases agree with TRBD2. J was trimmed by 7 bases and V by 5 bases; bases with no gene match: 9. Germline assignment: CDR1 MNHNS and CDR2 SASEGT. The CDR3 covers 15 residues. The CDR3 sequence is CASSQPGGRGNIQYF. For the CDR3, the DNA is TGTGCCAGCAGTCAGCCTGGCGGGAGGGGGAACATTCAGTACTTC.

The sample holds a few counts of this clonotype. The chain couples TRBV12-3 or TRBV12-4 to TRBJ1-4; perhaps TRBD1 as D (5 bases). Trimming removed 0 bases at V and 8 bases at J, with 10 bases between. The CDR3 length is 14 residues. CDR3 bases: TGTGCCAGCAGTTTAGCGGGGGTGGGGGAAAAACTGTTTTTT. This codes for CASSLAGVGEKLFF.